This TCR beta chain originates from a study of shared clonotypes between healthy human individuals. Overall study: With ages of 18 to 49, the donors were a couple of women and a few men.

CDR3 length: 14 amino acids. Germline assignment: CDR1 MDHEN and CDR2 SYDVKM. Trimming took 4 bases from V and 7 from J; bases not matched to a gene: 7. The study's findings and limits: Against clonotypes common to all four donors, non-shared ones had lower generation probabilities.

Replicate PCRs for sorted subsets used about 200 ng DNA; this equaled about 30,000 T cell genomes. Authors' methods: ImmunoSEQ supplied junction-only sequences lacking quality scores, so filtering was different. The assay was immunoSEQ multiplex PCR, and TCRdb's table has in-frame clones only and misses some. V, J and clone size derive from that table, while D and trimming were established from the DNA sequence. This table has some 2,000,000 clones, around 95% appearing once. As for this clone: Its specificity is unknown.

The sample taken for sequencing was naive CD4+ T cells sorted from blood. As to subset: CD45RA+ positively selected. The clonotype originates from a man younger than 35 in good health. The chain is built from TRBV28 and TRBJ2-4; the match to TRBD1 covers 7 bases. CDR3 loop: CASSSEQGWNIQYF. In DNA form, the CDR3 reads TGTGCCAGCAGTTCGGAACAGGGGTGGAACATTCAGTACTTC.